Below are 24 T cell receptor beta chains sequenced from a single sample in a study of shared clonotypes between healthy human individuals (dated by TCRdb to about 2020). Preparation of the library involved the immunoSEQ multiplex PCR assay. TCRdb obtained this table from immuneACCESS and retained in-frame rearrangements with V and J assigned. These tables miss some clones; where compared with another copy, unresolved V genes account for less than half of the shortfall, and the remainder is unexplained. The sample table shows 2 million to 3 million clones, and roughly 93% are seen once. The ten largest clones take up 0.36% of the sample. Sequencing was done on a sample of naive CD4+ T cells from PBMCs. The sample's cell subset or site label is to be understood as: CD45RA+ positively selected. These receptors all come from a man aged 18 to 35 in good health. Some clones in this sample may be carry-over from other donors' samples.

The chain is built from TRBV9 and TRBJ2-3; 7 positions match TRBD2. The CDR3 loop spans 14 amino acids. Germline CDR1 and CDR2: SGDLS and YYNGEE. V lost 3 bases and J lost 1; bases outside the gene matches: 2. This CDR3 is CASSGTRGTDTQYF. Here the CDR3 DNA reads TGTGCCAGCAGCGGGACTAGGGGCACAGATACGCAGTATTTT.

The rearrangement uses TRBV7-9 and TRBJ2-3; D gene unclear. This CDR3 spans 15 amino acids. The germline gives CDR1 SEHNR, CDR2 FQNEAQ (reference sequence). The germline V and J ends were trimmed by 10 bases and 4 bases, with 21 bases remaining between them. The CDR3 nucleotides read TGTGCCACCCGAGGTGGCCAGCAGACCCCAGATACGCAGTATTTT. Translation: CATRGGQQTPDTQYF.

The rearrangement uses TRBV4-1 and TRBJ1-6; D is undetermined. Germline values: CDR1 MGHRA, CDR2 YSYEKL. Between the trimmed V and J ends, which lost 4 bases and 6 bases, there was a span of 16 bases. The CDR3 consists of 16 residues. CDR3 sequence reads: CASSRPMGPPNSPLHF. The CDR3 DNA sequence: TGCGCCAGCAGCCGACCAATGGGTCCTCCTAATTCACCCCTCCACTTT.

This chain uses TRBV5-4 with TRBJ2-1, with 10 bases that match TRBD1. V lost 4 bases, J lost 7 bases, and 11 bases stayed unmatched. CDR3 length: 16 residues. Germline CDR1 SGHNT, CDR2 YYREEE (reference sequence). In DNA form, the CDR3 reads TGTGCCAGCAGCAGTACCGGGACAGGGGAGGGGAATGAGCAGTTCTTC. Translation gives CASSSTGTGEGNEQFF. Using reference TRBV5-4 and TRBJ2-1 for the parts outside the CDR3, the full variable domain is ETGVTQSPTHLIKTRGQQVTLRCSSQSGHNTVSWYQQALGQGPQFIFQYYREEENGRGNFPPRFSGLQFPNYSSELNVNALELDDSALYLCASSSTGTGEGNEQFFGPGTRLTVL.

The chain has TRBV5-1 and TRBJ2-5, with 9 bases matching TRBD1. CDR1 and CDR2 (germline): SGHRS, YFSETQ. V was clipped by 3 bases and J by 2 bases; unmatched bases: 5. The CDR3 is 15 amino acids. CDR3 residues: CASSYMTGGQETQYF. In DNA, the CDR3 is TGCGCCAGCAGCTATATGACAGGGGGGCAAGAGACCCAGTACTTC.

J is TRBJ2-5 and V is TRBV9; perhaps TRBD1 as D (6 bases). The CDR3 extends over 15 amino acids. Deletions cut 2 bases from V and 5 bases from J, with 16 bases between. CDR1 is SGDLS, CDR2 YYNGEE, per germline. The CDR3 bases are TGTGCCAGCAGCGTGACAGGTTCACAAGTGGAGACCCAGTACTTC. Translating it yields CASSVTGSQVETQYF.

This chain uses TRBV7-6 with TRBJ2-2; 7 positions agree with TRBD2. Unmatched junction bases numbered 4, after V lost 5 bases and J lost 1 base. The CDR3 length is 15 residues. Germline V CDR1 and CDR2: SGHVS, FNYEAQ. In DNA, the CDR3 is TGTGCCAGCAGCACCGGACTAGGGAACACCGGGGAGCTGTTTTTT. The encoded protein is CASSTGLGNTGELFF.

This clone was counted a single time. The chain has TRBV5-1 and TRBJ2-3; the match to TRBD2 covers 12 bases. Per germline, CDR1 SGHRS and CDR2 YFSETQ. The CDR3 length is 16 residues. Trimming removed 2 bases from V and 5 bases from J; junction bases left unmatched: 6. DNA of the CDR3: TGCGCCAGCAGCTTTTTTCTAGCGGGAGGGTTAGATACGCAGTATTTT. Encoded protein: CASSFFLAGGLDTQYF.

The rearrangement uses TRBV6-1 and TRBJ2-1; D remains unclear. V was cut by 7 bases and J by 10 bases, with 8 bases left in between. The CDR3 has 10 amino acids. Germline-derived CDR1 and CDR2 are MNHNS and SASEGT. CDR3: CASNVREQFF. CDR3 coding DNA: TGTGCCAGCAACGTGCGGGAGCAGTTCTTC.

The count of this clone is one. V gene TRBV2 combines with J gene TRBJ2-1, with 8 bases that match TRBD1. This CDR3 contains 15 residues. The V and J ends lost 7 bases and 1 base, in that order; junction bases with no gene match: 6. The germline CDR1 and CDR2 sequences are SNHLY and FYNNEI. CDR3 region: CASNGQGTSYNEQFF. DNA for the CDR3: TGTGCCAGCAACGGACAGGGAACTTCCTACAATGAGCAGTTCTTC.

V and J are TRBV19 and TRBJ2-2; D possibly corresponds to TRBD2 (5 bases). Trimming pared 6 bases from V and 4 bases from J, leaving 18 bases between. Germline loops: CDR1 LNHDA, CDR2 SQIVND (reference sequence). This CDR3 spans 16 amino acids. The CDR3 is CASRNGQAGSTGELFF. Written as DNA, the CDR3 is TGTGCCAGTAGGAATGGGCAGGCGGGTTCCACCGGGGAGCTGTTTTTT.

This chain links TRBV7-3 with TRBJ2-5; 7 bases map to TRBD2. The germline V gene encodes CDR1 SGHTA and CDR2 FQGTGA. The J segment lost 3 bases and the V segment lost 1 base, leaving 8 bases of the junction unmatched. This CDR3 region has 16 residues. CDR3 sequence (DNA): TGTGCCAGCAGCTTAATCGGGCCTAGCGGAAAAGAGACCCAGTACTTC. Amino acid sequence: CASSLIGPSGKETQYF.

CDR3 sequence (DNA): TGTGCCAGCAGTGAAAGGACGAACACCGGGGAGCTGTTTTTT. As protein: CASSERTNTGELFF. The chain carries TRBV2 and TRBJ2-2; no reliable D call. CDR1 SNHLY and CDR2 FYNNEI come from the germline V gene. Trimming left V 2 bases short and J 0 bases short, with 4 bases between. The CDR3 spans 14 residues.

The CDR3 here is CASSYFRNSYGYTF. DNA for the CDR3: TGTGCCAGCAGTTACTTCCGGAACTCTTATGGCTACACCTTC. The chain has TRBV6-5 and TRBJ1-2, with D unclear. The CDR3 is 14 amino acids. The V gene's germline CDR1 is MNHEY and CDR2 SVGAGI. The germline V and J ends were trimmed by 1 base and 5 bases, with 11 bases remaining between them.

The rearrangement links TRBV5-1 to TRBJ1-4; perhaps TRBD1 as D (5 bases). V was pared by 1 base and J by 4 bases, with 11 bases between. Germline CDR1 and CDR2: SGHRS and YFSETQ. CDR3 length: 15 amino acids. The CDR3 here is CASSLIGGINEKLFF. The CDR3 DNA sequence: TGCGCCAGCAGCTTGATTGGGGGGATTAATGAAAAACTGTTTTTT.

The genes are TRBV12-5 and TRBJ2-5, with D uncertain. This CDR3 has 14 residues. Trimming removed 6 bases at V and 5 bases at J, with 16 bases between. CDR1 and CDR2 from the germline V gene are LGHNT and FRNRAP. The CDR3 reads CASGRIGPEETQYF. The CDR3, as DNA: TGTGCTAGTGGCCGCATAGGGCCTGAGGAGACCCAGTACTTC. The complete variable domain, with remaining parts taken from reference TRBV12-5 and TRBJ2-5, reads DARVTQTPRHKVTEMGQEVTMRCQPILGHNTVFWYRQTMMQGLELLAYFRNRAPLDDSGMPKDRFSAEMPDATLATLKIQPSEPRDSAVYFCASGRIGPEETQYFGPGTRLLVL.

Note on this clone: This sample includes further DNA sequences coding for the same CDR3. The chain combines TRBV7-3 with TRBJ2-3; no clear D. CDR1 is SGHTA, CDR2 FQGTGA, per germline. This CDR3 has 14 amino acids. Trimming shortened V by 3 bases and J by 2 bases, and 9 bases separated the two germline ends. This CDR3 reads CASSLGLVTDTQYF. Written as DNA, the CDR3 is TGTGCCAGCAGCTTGGGTCTAGTCACAGATACGCAGTATTTT.

Concerning this clone: Given the absence of the conserved phenylalanine or tryptophan at the CDR3 end, a read error is likely. The limits of the CDR3 on the DNA are not certain, so only TCRdb's listed CDR3 is given. The chain combines TRBV27 with TRBJ2-6; TRBD2 is the table's D call, not checked against the DNA. Germline lookup yields CDR1 MNHEY and CDR2 SMNVEV (reference sequence). Inclusive of both ends, the CDR3 amounts to 8 amino acids. The CDR3 sequence is CASSTTSL.

This chain links TRBV14 with TRBJ2-5; maybe TRBD1 (6 bases). CDR3 length: 17 residues. Germline CDR1 and CDR2: SGHDN and FVKESK. Trimming pared 5 bases from V and 1 base from J, leaving 20 bases between. This CDR3 reads CASSAGAGKGRQETQYF. CDR3 DNA sequence: TGTGCCAGCAGCGCAGGGGCAGGGAAAGGTCGCCAAGAGACCCAGTACTTC.

The J gene is TRBJ2-7, the V gene TRBV27; the match to TRBD1 covers 10 bases. CDR3 length equals 16 residues. J was trimmed by 3 bases and V by 2 bases; bases with no gene match: 7. Germline CDR1 is MNHEY and CDR2 is SMNVEV (reference sequence). CDR3 protein: CASSLRSGTGVYEQYF. CDR3 coding DNA: TGTGCCAGCAGTTTACGGTCCGGGACAGGGGTCTACGAGCAGTACTTC.

The chain uses TRBV5-1 and TRBJ2-1; 12 bases are shared with TRBD2. The germline gives CDR1 SGHRS, CDR2 YFSETQ. The CDR3 contains 16 residues. Trimming at V came to 3 bases and at J to 7 bases, leaving 8 bases not matched to a gene. The CDR3 here is CASSSPGLAGLNEQFF. Here the CDR3 DNA reads TGCGCCAGCAGCTCCCCGGGACTAGCGGGTCTGAATGAGCAGTTCTTC.

V is TRBV6-6 and J is TRBJ1-3, with TRBD1 matching 9 bases. Unmatched junction bases numbered 8, after V lost 5 bases and J lost 3 bases. This CDR3 is 16 amino acids long. The germline gives CDR1 MNHNY, CDR2 SVGAGI (reference sequence). In DNA form, the CDR3 reads TGTGCCAGCAGTCAACAGGGGACAGGGTATGGAAACACCATATATTTT. Translated, it gives CASSQQGTGYGNTIYF.

V and J are TRBV25-1 and TRBJ1-2; 7 bases fit TRBD1. Losses at the gene ends were 4 bases for V and 5 bases for J; bases not matched to a gene: 4. Germline V gene lookup returns CDR1 MGHDK and CDR2 SYGVNS. This CDR3 has 13 amino acids. CDR3 loop: CASSVGQQYGYTF. DNA of the CDR3: TGTGCCAGCAGTGTGGGACAGCAATATGGCTACACCTTC.

V and J are TRBV28 and TRBJ2-3; 8 nucleotides align to TRBD1. The germline V gene has CDR1 MDHEN and CDR2 SYDVKM. There are 15 residues in the CDR3. The V segment lost 4 bases and the J segment 0 bases; nucleotides outside the gene matches: 3. CDR3 region: CASSYTGGSTDTQYF. Written as DNA, the CDR3 is TGTGCCAGCAGTTATACAGGGGGGAGCACAGATACGCAGTATTTT.